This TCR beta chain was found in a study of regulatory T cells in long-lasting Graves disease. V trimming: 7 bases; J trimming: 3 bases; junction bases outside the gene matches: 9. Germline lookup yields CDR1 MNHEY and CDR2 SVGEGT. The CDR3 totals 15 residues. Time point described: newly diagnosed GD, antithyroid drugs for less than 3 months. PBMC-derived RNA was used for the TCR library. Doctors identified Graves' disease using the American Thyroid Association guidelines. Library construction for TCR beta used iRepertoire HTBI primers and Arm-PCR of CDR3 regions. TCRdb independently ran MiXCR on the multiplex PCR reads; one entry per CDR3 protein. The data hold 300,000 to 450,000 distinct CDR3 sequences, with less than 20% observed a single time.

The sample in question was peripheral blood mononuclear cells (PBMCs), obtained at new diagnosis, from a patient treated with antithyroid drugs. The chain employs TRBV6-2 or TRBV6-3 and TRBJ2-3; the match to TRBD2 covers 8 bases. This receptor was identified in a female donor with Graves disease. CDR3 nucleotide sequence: TGTGCCAGCACTCCTCGGGAGGGCCTTACAGATACGCAGTATTTT. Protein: CASTPREGLTDTQYF.